The rows below give T cell receptor beta chains drawn from one sample of a study of vaccination and CD4 T cells after COVID-19. TCRdb reprocessed the PCR reads via MiXCR and lists one record per CDR3 protein. The sample has under 20,000 distinct CDR3 sequences, under 45% seen once. These receptors' targets are unknown. The sample was CD4+ T cells from blood, cultured in vitro, taken before SARS-CoV-2 vaccination. These receptors were collected from a human donor who had recovered from COVID-19. The CDR3 runs from the conserved cysteine through the conserved F or W. A D gene is named only where the DNA matches it firmly. Some rows have no size entry. The others give once, few or many, or a class for an expanded clone.

>few|15|.|TRBV6-1|TRBJ1-2
TGTGCCAGCACCCCTGATCGGTATTCTAACTATGGCTACACCTTC
CASTPDRYSNYGYTF
>.|15|TRBD2|TRBV6-1|TRBJ2-7
TGTGCCAGCAGCGAATCCCTAGCGGGCACCTACGAGCAGTACTTC
CASSESLAGTYEQYF
>.|11|.|TRBV20-1|TRBJ2-5
TGCAGTGCTCGTAATGCAGAGACCCAGTACTTC
CSARNAETQYF
>.|16|.|TRBV6-2/TRBV6-3|TRBJ2-3
TGTGCCAGCTTCTGGGGGCTAGCGGTAGGCACAGATACGCAGTATTTT
CASFWGLAVGTDTQYF
>few|15|TRBD1|TRBV6-1|TRBJ1-5
TGTGCCAGCAGAAGGGGACAGGGGTGGGATCAGCCCCAGCATTTT
CASRRGQGWDQPQHF
>few|13|TRBD2|TRBV2|TRBJ2-5
TGTGCCAAGGGGACTAGCGGGGGAGAGACCCAGTACTTC
CAKGTSGGETQYF
>.|13|.|TRBV10-3|TRBJ1-2
TGTGCCATCAATGGGCAGGGATACGATGGCTACACCTTC
CAINGQGYDGYTF
>.|16|.|TRBV7-2|TRBJ1-1
TGTGCCAGCAGCTGGGACATTTTAAGGGGGAACACTGAAGCTTTCTTT
CASSWDILRGNTEAFF
>few|15|TRBD2|TRBV11-3|TRBJ2-5
TGTGCCAGCAGCTTATTGGGGCGGGGGGCGGAGACCCAGTACTTC
CASSLLGRGAETQYF
>.|13|.|TRBV7-9|TRBJ1-1
TGTGCCAGCAGCTTAGAGGGGCCGGGTGAAGCTTTCTTT
CASSLEGPGEAFF
>.|17|TRBD2|TRBV20-1|TRBJ2-1
TGCAGTGCTAGAGACTCTAGCGGGGCAAGCTCCTACAATGAGCAGTTCTTC
CSARDSSGASSYNEQFF
>.|16|.|TRBV25-1|TRBJ1-1
TGTGCCAGCAGTGCGGCACAGGGTCGGGCGGGCACTGAAGCTTTCTTT
CASSAAQGRAGTEAFF
>.|15|TRBD1|TRBV10-3|TRBJ1-6
TGTGCCATCAGAGCCACCGAACAGGGGGGCTCACCCCTCCACTTT
CAIRATEQGGSPLHF
>medium-sized|13|.|TRBV20-1|TRBJ2-2
TGCAGTGCTAGAGATCCAATGGGCGGGGAGCTGTTTTTT
CSARDPMGGELFF
>.|15|TRBD2|TRBV11-3|TRBJ2-1
TGTGCCAGCAGCCCACTAGCGGGTGGGTTAAATGAGCAGTTCTTC
CASSPLAGGLNEQFF
>.|16|TRBD1|TRBV25-1|TRBJ2-2
TGTGCCAGCAGTGACCCCGGGACAGATCACACCGGGGAGCTGTTTTTT
CASSDPGTDHTGELFF
>.|15|TRBD1|TRBV4-3|TRBJ1-5
TGCGCCAGCAGCCTAGGGACAGGAGGCAATCAGCCCCAGCATTTT
CASSLGTGGNQPQHF
>few|17|TRBD1|TRBV20-1|TRBJ1-2
TGCAGTGCTCTAAAACCGGGACAGGGACTAGCTAACTATGGCTACACCTTC
CSALKPGQGLANYGYTF
>.|14|.|TRBV6-2/TRBV6-3|TRBJ1-5
TGTGCCAGCAGTTACCGGAGAGGCAATCAGCCCCAGCATTTT
CASSYRRGNQPQHF
>.|16|.|TRBV11-3|TRBJ2-6
TGTGCCAGCAGCTACGGGACTGTAGCTGGGGCCAACGTCCTGACTTTC
CASSYGTVAGANVLTF
>.|14|TRBD2|TRBV7-3|TRBJ2-3
TGTGCCAGCAGCTTAGAGCGGGGGACAGATACGCAGTATTTT
CASSLERGTDTQYF
>.|14|TRBD1|TRBV6-1|TRBJ1-1
TGTGCCAGCGGGGACAGGGGGCTTCACACTGAAGCTTTCTTT
CASGDRGLHTEAFF
>.|14|TRBD1|TRBV7-2|TRBJ2-2
TGTGCCAGCAGCCGCCCCCCAGGGGGCGGGGAGCTGTTTTTT
CASSRPPGGGELFF
>few|14|TRBD1|TRBV15|TRBJ1-2
TGTGCCACCAGCACCAGAATGACAGGGCAAGGCTACACCTTC
CATSTRMTGQGYTF
>.|14|TRBD1|TRBV5-1|TRBJ1-2
TGCGCCAGCAGCTTAGGACAGGGAGGAGATGGCTACACCTTC
CASSLGQGGDGYTF
>.|14|.|TRBV7-3|TRBJ2-5
TGTGCCAGCAGCGCGGACCCAACCGGGAAGACCCAGTACTTC
CASSADPTGKTQYF
>.|16|.|TRBV28|TRBJ1-5
TGTGCCAGCAGTTCCACCGGGGGGGCTACAAATCAGCCCCAGCATTTT
CASSSTGGATNQPQHF
>few|14|.|TRBV6-1|TRBJ2-7
TGTGCCAGCAACCCGGAACCGAGCTCCTACGAGCAGTACTTC
CASNPEPSSYEQYF
>.|13|.|TRBV7-2|TRBJ1-5
TGTGCCAGCAGCTCAAATAGCAATCAGCCCCAGCATTTT
CASSSNSNQPQHF
>.|13|.|TRBV12-3/TRBV12-4|TRBJ1-6
TGTGCCAGCAGTTTTCGGTTGGAATCACCCCTCCACTTT
CASSFRLESPLHF
>.|14|.|TRBV4-2|TRBJ1-1
TGTGCCAGCAGCGAGCGCTTAGATTACACTGAAGCTTTCTTT
CASSERLDYTEAFF
>few|13|TRBD2|TRBV6-1|TRBJ2-1
TGTGCCAGCCATCGACTAGCGGGCAATGAGCAGTTCTTC
CASHRLAGNEQFF
>.|15|.|TRBV27|TRBJ1-4
TGTGCCAGCAGTAGGGACGGTGCAACTAATGAAAAACTGTTTTTT
CASSRDGATNEKLFF
>.|15|TRBD1|TRBV4-1|TRBJ1-2
TGCGCCAGCAGCCAAACATCCGGGACAGGGGTCGGCTACACCTTC
CASSQTSGTGVGYTF
>.|13|.|TRBV20-1|TRBJ1-2
TGCAGTGCTGCCAGCGGGGGGAACTATGGCTACACCTTC
CSAASGGNYGYTF
>few|14|TRBD1|TRBV19|TRBJ1-2
TGTGCCAGTAGTATATCTGGGACAGGGTCTGGCTACACCTTC
CASSISGTGSGYTF
>few|14|.|TRBV19|TRBJ1-1
TGTGCCAGTAGTTCGGCAGGGAGGAACACTGAAGCTTTCTTT
CASSSAGRNTEAFF
>.|16|.|TRBV6-1|TRBJ2-1
TGTGCCAGCAGGTCGGGACAGTCCCTGGGGGGGAATGAGCAGTTCTTC
CASRSGQSLGGNEQFF
>.|14|.|TRBV27|TRBJ1-2
TGTGCCAGCAGTCCGCCGAACCGGGGGAATGGCTACACCTTC
CASSPPNRGNGYTF
>few|15|.|TRBV7-2|TRBJ1-1
TGTGCCAGCAGCTTAGCAGGACCCATGAACACTGAAGCTTTCTTT
CASSLAGPMNTEAFF
>.|16|TRBD2|TRBV7-6|TRBJ2-1
TGTGCCAGCAGCTTAGGGACTAGCGGGAGATATGATGAGCAGTTCTTC
CASSLGTSGRYDEQFF
>.|16|TRBD1|TRBV19|TRBJ1-5
TGTGCCAGTAGTATGGAAAGACAGGGGGCCAATCAGCCCCAGCATTTT
CASSMERQGANQPQHF
>.|15|TRBD2|TRBV28|TRBJ2-7
TGTGCCAGCAGTTTACCTAGCGGGAGTCGCTACGAGCAGTACTTC
CASSLPSGSRYEQYF
>.|13|.|TRBV11-1|TRBJ1-6
TGTGCCAGCAGCTTAGCGAAAGCGTCACCCCTCCACTTT
CASSLAKASPLHF
>.|14|.|TRBV28|TRBJ1-2
TGTGCCAGCAGTTCCGGGGGCCAGGGCTATGGCTACACCTTC
CASSSGGQGYGYTF
>.|16|TRBD1|TRBV24-1|TRBJ2-1
TGTGCCACCAGTGATTGGGGGACAGGGGGCTACAATGAGCAGTTCTTC
CATSDWGTGGYNEQFF
>few|16|TRBD2|TRBV20-1|TRBJ2-3
TGCAGTGCCTCGGGTAGCGGGAGAGACGTAGCAGATACGCAGTATTTT
CSASGSGRDVADTQYF
>few|12|TRBD1|TRBV28|TRBJ1-1
TGTGCCAGCAGTGTAGGGGGCATTGAAGCTTTCTTT
CASSVGGIEAFF
>.|14|.|TRBV12-3/TRBV12-4|TRBJ1-2
TGTGCCAGCAGTGGTACAACCCTAGGCTATGGCTACACCTTC
CASSGTTLGYGYTF
>.|15|.|TRBV20-1|TRBJ2-6
TGCAGTGCTAGAGTAAGGGCGGCTGGGGCCAACGTCCTGACTTTC
CSARVRAAGANVLTF
>few|13|.|TRBV6-1|TRBJ1-1
TGTGCCAGCAGCCCTGGGGGGAACACTGAAGCTTTCTTT
CASSPGGNTEAFF
>few|15|.|TRBV28|TRBJ2-1
TGTGCCAGCAGTCCACCTTTCCACCTCCTCAATGAGCAGTTCTTC
CASSPPFHLLNEQFF
>.|13|.|TRBV6-2/TRBV6-3|TRBJ2-7
TGTGCCAGCAGGGACTTAGTCCTCTACGAGCAGTACTTC
CASRDLVLYEQYF